This T cell receptor beta chain was retrieved from a study of T cell repertoires in cytomegalovirus infection. Study overall: Indicated by public TCR beta signatures were CMV infection and matching HLA type.

Germline lookup yields CDR1 SGHTA and CDR2 FQGNSA. The CDR3 is 13 amino acids. Trimming took off 5 bases at V and 3 bases at J, with 10 bases between the two ends. On this clonotype: What it binds is not known.

TCRdb processed the reads anew with MiXCR; each CDR3 protein has one entry. The sample includes a few hundred thousand distinct CDR3 sequences, roughly 25% of them seen just once. J is TRBJ1-2 and V is TRBV7-2; D perhaps matches TRBD1 (5 bases). The sequence was obtained from a human donor in good health (CMV status not recorded). Some clones in this sample may be carry-over from other donors' samples. Here the sequenced sample was cultured PBMCs, taken from culture after CMV antigen stimulation. In DNA form, the CDR3 reads TGTGCCAGCAGCATACAGGTGGACTATGGCTACACCTTC. It encodes CASSIQVDYGYTF.